These T cell receptor beta chains were read from a single sample in a study of T cells in Graves' hyperthyroidism and ophthalmopathy. TCRdb re-called the multiplex PCR reads with MiXCR, one entry per CDR3 protein. Here the sample spans about 560,000 distinct CDR3 sequences, 16% being singletons. Sequenced: blood. The receptors shown here come from a woman between 18 and 29 years old with Graves' hyperthyroidism. Both conserved end residues are part of each CDR3. The order of the fields is J gene, V gene, D gene, clone size, CDR3 DNA, CDR3 protein. A D gene is named only where the DNA matches it firmly. A clone size is listed for some rows: how often the clone was seen (once, few, many), or a class if it is expanded.

TRBJ1-2 | TRBV5-4 | TRBD1 | NA | TGTGCCAGCAGCCCCGGGGCCCCGACAGGGAGTAGCTATGGCTACACCTTC | CASSPGAPTGSSYGYTF
TRBJ2-7 | TRBV10-3 | TRBD1 | many | TGTGCCATCTCACCGGGACAGCCTTACGAGCAGTACTTC | CAISPGQPYEQYF
TRBJ2-5 | TRBV14 | NA | few | TGTGCCAGCAGCCAAGGAGAGGACCAGTACTTC | CASSQGEDQYF
TRBJ1-5 | TRBV20-1 | NA | many | TGCAGTGCTAGATCGCACACAGGGTACGATCAGCCCCAGCATTTT | CSARSHTGYDQPQHF
TRBJ2-6 | TRBV29-1 | TRBD1 | once | TGCAGCGTTGTCACACAGGGGGCAACTGGGGCCAACGTCCTGACTTTC | CSVVTQGATGANVLTF
TRBJ1-3 | TRBV19 | NA | NA | TGTGCCAGTAGTATCATCGCAGAACCCCCTGGAAACACCATATATTTT | CASSIIAEPPGNTIYF
TRBJ2-2 | TRBV5-1 | TRBD2 | few | TGCGCCACCCGAACTAGCGGGAACACCGGGGAGCTGTTTTTT | CATRTSGNTGELFF
TRBJ2-3 | TRBV12-3/TRBV12-4 | TRBD1 | many | TGTGCCAGCACCGGACAGGGAGTTTGGTCGCAGTATTTT | CASTGQGVWSQYF
TRBJ2-7 | TRBV3-1 | NA | many | TGTGCCAGCAGCCAAGACTTGACTTATTACGAGCAGTACTTC | CASSQDLTYYEQYF
TRBJ2-5 | TRBV5-8 | NA | many | TGTGCCAGCAGCTGGCGTTTCGGACCACAAGAGACCCAGTACTTC | CASSWRFGPQETQYF
TRBJ2-2 | TRBV7-8 | NA | many | TGTGCCAGCAGCTTAGCGGGGATGGCCGGGGAGCTGTTTTTT | CASSLAGMAGELFF